This T cell receptor (beta chain) was sequenced during a study of T-cell memory formation after mild COVID-19. CDR3 size: 16 residues. Germline CDR1 reads SGHNT; CDR2 reads YENEEA. V was cut by 4 bases and J by 0 bases, with 10 bases left in between. TCRdb recomputed calls from the 5' RACE reads with MiXCR, one row per CDR3 protein. The sample yields 500,000 to 600,000 distinct CDR3 sequences, roughly 17% seen once. This sequence was found in an adult woman who had mild COVID-19 (a few samples of this study predate the infection). Cell type and time point are not known. The sample taken for sequencing was PBMCs or a T cell subset sorted from them (not recorded which). The chain recombines TRBV11-3 with TRBJ2-6; D is possibly TRBD1 (6 bases). CDR3 coding DNA: TGTGCCAGCAGCTCGGGACATCTCTCTGGGGCCAACGTCCTGACTTTC. It yields the protein CASSSGHLSGANVLTF.